Sequencing of this T cell receptor (beta chain) was carried out in a study of blood T cells in healthy people across ages. Combining a sample-barcoded 5' primer with a J-beta primer mix, a second PCR ran for roughly 7 to 12 cycles. TCRdb passed the 5' RACE reads through MiXCR, listing each CDR3 protein once. The data show 1.8 million or so distinct CDR3 sequences, around 40% seen once. Germline CDR1 reads ENHRY; CDR2 reads SYGVKD. After removal of 7 bases from V and 0 bases from J, the junction contained 6 bases not matched to a gene. The CDR3 has 15 amino acids. Each sample provided at least 5.5 micrograms of extracted total RNA.

This receptor was obtained from a human donor in good health. The chain recombines TRBV10-3 with TRBJ2-3; TRBD2 matches 8 bases. Sequenced: blood. The CDR3, as DNA: TGTGCCATCATGCCAAGCGGGGGTAGCACAGATACGCAGTATTTT. Translating it yields CAIMPSGGSTDTQYF.